This T cell receptor beta chain was obtained from a study of blood T cell repertoires in COVID-19. Study as a whole: Donors in the United States, Italy and Spain gave samples during acute or convalescent COVID-19. PBMCs, B-cell-depleted T cells, or T cells provided the cDNA or gDNA that made up the material.

Germline CDR1 SQVTM, CDR2 ANQGSEA. This CDR3 is built from 10 residues. V lost 6 bases to trimming and J lost 3 bases, with 5 bases between them. The authors' processing: For nucleated cells, counts were estimated from reference gene primer amplification. The protocol was immunoSEQ multiplex PCR, while the TCRdb copy is restricted to in-frame clones and leaves out a portion. V and J calls and clone size are given by that table; D and trimming were obtained from the DNA. There are some 170,000 clones in the sample; 75% to 85% occur only once, and about 11% lies in the top ten. This clonotype was obtained from a human donor in a cohort sampled during active COVID-19. Sequenced input: peripheral blood. The chain has TRBV29-1 and TRBJ1-1; D is unclear. The DNA of the CDR3 is TGCAGCGTGGAGGACACTGAAGCTTTCTTT. Amino acid sequence: CSVEDTEAFF.